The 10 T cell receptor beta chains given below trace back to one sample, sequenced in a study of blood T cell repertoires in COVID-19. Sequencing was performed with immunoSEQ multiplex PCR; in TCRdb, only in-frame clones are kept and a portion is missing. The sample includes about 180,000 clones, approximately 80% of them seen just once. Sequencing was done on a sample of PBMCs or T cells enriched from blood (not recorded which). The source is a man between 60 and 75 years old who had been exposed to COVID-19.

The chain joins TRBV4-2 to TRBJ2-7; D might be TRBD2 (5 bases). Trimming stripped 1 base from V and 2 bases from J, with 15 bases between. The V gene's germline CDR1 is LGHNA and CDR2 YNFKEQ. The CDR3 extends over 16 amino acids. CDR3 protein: CASSQGTPLQAYEQYF. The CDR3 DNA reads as TGTGCCAGCAGCCAAGGGACTCCACTCCAAGCCTACGAGCAGTACTTC.

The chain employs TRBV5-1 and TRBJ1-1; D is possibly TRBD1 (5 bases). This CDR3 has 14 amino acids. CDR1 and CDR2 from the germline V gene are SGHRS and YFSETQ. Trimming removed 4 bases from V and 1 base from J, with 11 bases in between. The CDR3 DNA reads TGCGCCAGCAGCCGAGACGGACAGAACACTGAAGCTTTCTTT. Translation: CASSRDGQNTEAFF.

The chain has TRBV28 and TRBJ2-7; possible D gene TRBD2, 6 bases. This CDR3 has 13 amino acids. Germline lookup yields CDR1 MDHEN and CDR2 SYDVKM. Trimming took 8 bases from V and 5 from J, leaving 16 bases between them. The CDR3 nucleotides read TGTGCCAGCGGGGGGAACCTTCCGAACGAGCAGTACTTC. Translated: CASGGNLPNEQYF.

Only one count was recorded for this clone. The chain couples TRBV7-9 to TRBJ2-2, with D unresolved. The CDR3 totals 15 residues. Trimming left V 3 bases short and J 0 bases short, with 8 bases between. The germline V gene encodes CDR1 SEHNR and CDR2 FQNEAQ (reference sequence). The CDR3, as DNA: TGTGCCAGCAGCTTTGAAGCTGCGAACACCGGGGAGCTGTTTTTT. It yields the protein CASSFEAANTGELFF.

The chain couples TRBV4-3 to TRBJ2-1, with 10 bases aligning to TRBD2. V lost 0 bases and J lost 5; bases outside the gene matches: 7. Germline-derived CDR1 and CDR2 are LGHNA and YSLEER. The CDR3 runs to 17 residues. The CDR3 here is CASSQDPSGRVDNEQFF. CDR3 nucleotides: TGCGCCAGCAGCCAAGATCCAAGCGGGAGGGTGGACAATGAGCAGTTCTTC.

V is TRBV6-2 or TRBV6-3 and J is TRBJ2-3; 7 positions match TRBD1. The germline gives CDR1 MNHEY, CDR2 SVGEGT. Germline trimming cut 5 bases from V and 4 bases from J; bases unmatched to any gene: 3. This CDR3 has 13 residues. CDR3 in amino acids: CASSITGADTQYF. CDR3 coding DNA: TGTGCCAGCAGTATAACAGGGGCAGATACGCAGTATTTT.

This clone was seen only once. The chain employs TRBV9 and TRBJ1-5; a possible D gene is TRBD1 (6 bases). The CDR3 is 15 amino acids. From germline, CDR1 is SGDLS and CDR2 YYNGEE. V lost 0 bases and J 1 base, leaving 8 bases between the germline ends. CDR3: CASSVDQGSNQPQHF. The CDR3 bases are TGTGCCAGCAGCGTAGACCAGGGGAGCAATCAGCCCCAGCATTTT.

This CDR3 is CASSQGTQGWGYEQYF. The CDR3 bases are TGCGCCAGCAGCCAAGGGACACAAGGATGGGGATACGAGCAGTACTTC. This chain uses TRBV4-1 with TRBJ2-7; tentatively, D is TRBD1 (5 bases). The germline gives CDR1 MGHRA, CDR2 YSYEKL. The V and J ends lost 1 base and 4 bases respectively, with 17 bases between them. The CDR3 is 16 residues long.

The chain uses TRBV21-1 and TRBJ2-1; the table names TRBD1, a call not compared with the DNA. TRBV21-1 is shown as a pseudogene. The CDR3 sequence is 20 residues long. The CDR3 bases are TGTGCCAGCAGCAAAGAGGGAAGGGCAGCCGAAAAGGGGTGGTACAATGAGCAGTTCTTC. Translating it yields CASSKEGRAAEKGWYNEQFF.

The CDR3 reads CASSLGPNGVNEQFF. The CDR3, as DNA: TGTGCCAGCAGTCTCGGACCTAACGGGGTCAATGAGCAGTTCTTC. The rearrangement links TRBV6-5 to TRBJ2-1; possibly TRBD2 for D (5 bases). Germline V lookup: CDR1 MNHEY, CDR2 SVGAGI. CDR3 length: 15 amino acids. Trimming removed 5 bases from V and 6 bases from J, with 17 bases in between.